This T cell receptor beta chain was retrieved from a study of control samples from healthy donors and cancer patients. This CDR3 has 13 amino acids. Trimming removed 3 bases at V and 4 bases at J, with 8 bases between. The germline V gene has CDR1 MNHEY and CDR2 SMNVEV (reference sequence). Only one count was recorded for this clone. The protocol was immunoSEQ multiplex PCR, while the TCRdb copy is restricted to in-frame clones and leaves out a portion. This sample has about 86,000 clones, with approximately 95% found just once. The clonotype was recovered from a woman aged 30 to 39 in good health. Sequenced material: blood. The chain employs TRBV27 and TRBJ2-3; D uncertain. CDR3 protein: CASSFTHADTQYF. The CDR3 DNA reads TGTGCCAGCAGTTTCACGCACGCAGATACGCAGTATTTT.